This T cell receptor beta chain was sequenced in a study of shared clonotypes between healthy human individuals (dated by TCRdb to 2019 to 2021). Looking at the study overall: A few men and two women, aged 18 to 49 years, made up the cohort. For each donor, CD4 naive and CD4 memory were each run on three plates, CD8 naive on two plates, and CD8 memory on one plate. To estimate repertoire size and how much clonotype sharing occurs between individuals, the study deeply sequenced the blood TCR repertoires of about five healthy adults. Libraries were prepared and TCR repertoires were sequenced by different laboratories using diverse techniques, in order to increase sequencing depth and limit assay-specific biases. Per donor, leukapheresis produced somewhere between about 0.94 and 9 billion PBMCs. What the authors observed across the whole study: Naive subsets generally had larger estimated clonotype richness than memory subsets did. When a few donors were compared, the shared fraction of clonotypes was 5% to 6.5% for naive CD4, around 4% for naive CD8, 2% to 2.5% for memory CD4, and around 0.37% for memory CD8. Compared with non-shared clonotypes, clonotypes shared by all four sorted-subset donors had higher generation probabilities. Pairwise subsampling led to the expectation that sequencing depth would affect the degree of clonotype sharing among donors. Incomplete sequencing was indicated by rarefaction of sorted-subset datasets, despite the large sequencing depth. Because the study included a small number of donors, the genetic and exposure-history diversity represented was limited. Sampling was limited to blood, and TCR repertoires in tissue likely differ from TCR repertoires in blood.

A note on this clone: Its recognized antigen is unknown. No base quality information exists; no much larger clone differs at one position.

Using the deep immunoSEQ assay, multiplex PCR amplified TCR CDR3 regions from genomic DNA. Extracted genomic DNA from each cell subset was distributed evenly across all wells of several immunoSEQ 96-well plates, and each plate was treated as a replicate. For sorted subsets, each replicate PCR was loaded with 150 to 250 ng genomic DNA, equivalent to 30,000 or so T cell genomes. The purified libraries were quantified using a Qubit 3.0 fluorometer, sized with a Bioanalyzer 2100, and then quantified again using the KAPA Library Quantification kit. Each immunoSEQ 96-well plate was sequenced on its own single-read 150-cycle Illumina NextSeq 550 flow cell. The published analysis was carried out like this. The immunoSEQ output contained only junctional sequences without quality scores, so filtering could not match that applied to full-length reads. To assign V/J genes and CDR3, sequences were annotated using PyIR, a Python wrapper for IgBLAST v1.9, with IMGT germline references. Reads with weak V/J assignments (E-value above 1e-6), missing CDR3, stop codons, out-of-frame junctions, or ambiguous translated residues were removed. A V3J clonotype was defined by an identical inferred V gene, J gene, and CDR3 amino acid sequence. Percentage overlap between repertoires was computed as shared unique clonotypes divided by the size of the smaller repertoire. Repertoire richness was assessed with RTK rarefaction, the Chao1 estimator, and Recon v2.1 estimates of unobserved clonotypes. Generation probabilities for all TCRbeta clonotypes obtained by the gDNA method from a handful of donors were computed using OLGA. In its TCRdb copy, this immuneACCESS table keeps in-frame sequences only and misses some clones. Where compared with another copy, unresolved V genes explain less than half of these, and the others have no known cause. V and J calls and clone size are copied from that table; D and trimming were computed from the DNA. This sample gives about 2.2 million clones in total; roughly 91% of them show up just once. The ten biggest clones cover around 1.7% of the sample.

The CDR3 holds 13 amino acids from the cysteine to the phenylalanine. The sequence is cut down to CDR3 DNA, 39 bases in frame from base 1. CDR1 and CDR2, looked up from the germline V gene, are SGHTA and FQGTGA. The germline ends are 11 bases apart after V is trimmed by 5 bases and J by 4 bases. For the CD8 naive samples, CD45RO-negative cells were positively selected for CCR7, yielding a CD45RA+CCR7+ population from which TemRA cells were excluded. Healthy HIV-negative adults with no recently reported acute infections or vaccinations were included as donors. Every donor was a Caucasian adult residing in Nashville, Tennessee, USA. Blood was collected by leukapheresis, and PBMCs were isolated by Ficoll-Histopaque density gradient centrifugation and then cryopreserved in liquid nitrogen vapor phase. Analytical flow cytometry was used to check the purity and quantity of each magnetically sorted T cell population. Each sorted fraction had its genomic DNA isolated and then quantified by UV absorbance on a Nanodrop 2000c.

The TCR sequence derives from a man between 18 and 29 years old in good health. Some clones in this sample may be carry-over from other donors' samples. The sequenced sample consisted of naive CD8+ T cells from PBMCs. What the cell subset or site label conveys for this sample: CD45RA+CCR7+. The chain is made from TRBV7-3 and TRBJ1-1; TRBD1 could be the D gene, as 5 bases match. The DNA sequence is TGTGCCAGCAGCCCCCGGGGGTTCACTGAAGCTTTCTTT. The encoded protein is CASSPRGFTEAFF.